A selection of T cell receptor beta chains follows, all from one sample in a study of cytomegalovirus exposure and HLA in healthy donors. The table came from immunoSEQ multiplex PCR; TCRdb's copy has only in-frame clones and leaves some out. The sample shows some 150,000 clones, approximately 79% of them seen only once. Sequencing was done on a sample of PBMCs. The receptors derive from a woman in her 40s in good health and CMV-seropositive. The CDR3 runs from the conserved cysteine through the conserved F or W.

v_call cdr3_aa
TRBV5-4 CASREDRNTEAFF
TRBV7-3 CASSSGGGITDTQYF
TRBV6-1 CASSERRQGTGNTIYF
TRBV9 CASSGTGGSGNTIYF
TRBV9 CASSVGTGVSYEQYF
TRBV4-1 CASSQDTLAGGETQYF
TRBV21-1 CASDPRTGLTGELFF
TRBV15 CATSNRQGAYNEQFF
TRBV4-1 CASSLSGTGNSPLHF
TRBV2 CASRAGGWVDEQFF
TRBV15 CATSRPKGVNTGELFF
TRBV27 CASSLVNGRVHTGELFF
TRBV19 CASSIIGAYNEQFF
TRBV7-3 CASSWGEWTGELFF
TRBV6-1 CASSEGEQAKPQHF
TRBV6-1 CASSDWGVTNTGELFF
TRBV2 CASSSLAGSEPQHF
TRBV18 CASSADSNYGYTF
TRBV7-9 CASSLGGGLGTDTQYF
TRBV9 CASSVGQGGSNQPQHF
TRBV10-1 CASSDPESGDEQFF
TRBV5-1 CASSYLTQGAPEYEQYF
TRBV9 CASSVSGASTYNSPLHF
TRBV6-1 CASSEQGARNQPQHF
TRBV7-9 CASSHTPWGNTGELFF
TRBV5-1 CASRSMTSGAYNEQFF
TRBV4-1 CASSQETAVVYEQYF
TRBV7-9 CASSYQGARETQYF
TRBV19 CASAQVQGWNYGYTF
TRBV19 CASSSQEDPYNSPLHF
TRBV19 CATTGGYNSPLHF
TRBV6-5 CASKGQGLRVFEQYF
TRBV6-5 CASSYSGRTNEKLFF
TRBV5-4 CASSPWGGVSTGELFF
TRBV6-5 CASSTRMDRSGELFF
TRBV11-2 CASSITGGSTEAFF
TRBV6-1 CASSVEPPGQTHYEQYF
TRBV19 CASRLQGQGTYGYTF
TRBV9 CASSVTGGHSYEQYF
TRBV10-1 CASRRLAGASPTAGTQYF
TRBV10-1 CASSESIGGVQYF